This T cell receptor beta chain is from a study of blood T cell repertoires in COVID-19. Study-wide background: Acute and convalescent COVID-19 samples came from the United States, Italy and Spain. From T cells, B-cell-depleted T cells, or PBMCs came the material, which was cDNA or gDNA.

With 0 bases removed from V and 6 bases from J, the gap between germline ends came to 20 bases. The CDR3 is 17 residues long. Germline V gives CDR1 SGHRS, CDR2 YFSETQ. The repertoire was sequenced with immunoSEQ multiplex PCR; TCRdb's copy has only in-frame clones and lacks some. This sample has fewer than 150,000 clones; about 86% occur once, and the top ten carry about 16%. The receptor comes from a woman aged 45-65 years who had recovered from COVID-19. What was sequenced was peripheral blood. The rearrangement uses TRBV5-1 and TRBJ2-3; possibly TRBD1 for D (5 bases). The CDR3 reads CASSLGNSPTSGDTQYF. The CDR3 nucleotides are TGCGCCAGCAGCTTGGGTAATAGTCCTACCTCAGGGGATACGCAGTATTTT. Full variable domain (rest looked up from reference TRBV5-1 and TRBJ2-3): KAGVTQTPRYLIKTRGQQVTLSCSPISGHRSVSWYQQTPGQGLQFLFEYFSETQRNKGNFPGRFSGRQFSNSRSEMNVSTLELGDSALYLCASSLGNSPTSGDTQYFGPGTRLTVL.